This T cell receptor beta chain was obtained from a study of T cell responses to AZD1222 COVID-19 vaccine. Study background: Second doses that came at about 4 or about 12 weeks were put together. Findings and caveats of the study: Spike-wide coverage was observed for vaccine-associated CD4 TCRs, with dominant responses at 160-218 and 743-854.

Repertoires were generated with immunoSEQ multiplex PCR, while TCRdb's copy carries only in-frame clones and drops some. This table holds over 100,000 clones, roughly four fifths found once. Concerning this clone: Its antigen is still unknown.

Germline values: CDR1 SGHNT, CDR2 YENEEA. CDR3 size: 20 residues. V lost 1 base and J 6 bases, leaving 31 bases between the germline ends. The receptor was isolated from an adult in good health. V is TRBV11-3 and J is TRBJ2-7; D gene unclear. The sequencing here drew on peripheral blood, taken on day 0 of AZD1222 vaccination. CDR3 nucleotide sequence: TGTGCCAGCAGCTTAGGGACCGGCCGGCAGAGGATTTATAGTGGTAGCGAGCAGTACTTC. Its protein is CASSLGTGRQRIYSGSEQYF.